The 25 T cell receptor beta chains in this list originate from one sample, sequenced in a study of blood T cells in healthy people across ages. Sample-barcoded 5' priming and a J-beta primer mix drove a second PCR of about 6 to 12 cycles. TCRdb independently ran MiXCR on the 5' RACE reads; one entry per CDR3 protein. This table holds more than 650,000 distinct CDR3 sequences, approximately 53% found once. The sequenced sample consisted of blood. The receptors here all came from a man at least 80 years old in good health.

This rearrangement joins TRBV5-1 to TRBJ1-5; the D gene is possibly TRBD1 (5 bases). Trimming removed 4 bases from V and 5 bases from J, with 13 bases in between. In germline, CDR1 is SGHRS, CDR2 YFSETQ. The CDR3 loop spans 14 amino acids. The CDR3: CASSLEGAYQPQHF. CDR3 in DNA: TGCGCCAGCAGCCTAGAAGGGGCCTATCAGCCCCAGCATTTT.

Comments on this clonotype: This clone may be a read error of a much larger clone one base away. The V gene is TRBV2, the J gene TRBJ2-1, with D possibly being TRBD1 (6 bases). Trimming removed 7 bases from V and 13 bases from J, with 23 bases in between. The CDR3 loop spans 14 amino acids. Germline assignment: CDR1 SNHLY and CDR2 FYNNEI. CDR3 residues: CASNTQGPQETQFF. The CDR3 DNA reads TGTGCCAGCAACACACAGGGACCCCAAGAGACCCAGTTCTTC.

The chain links TRBV2 to TRBJ1-1; possibly TRBD1 for D (6 bases). This CDR3 is built from 15 residues. Looked up from germline, CDR1 is SNHLY and CDR2 is FYNNEI. Trimming removed 4 bases at V and 5 bases at J, with 17 bases between. The CDR3 DNA is TGTGCCAGCAGTGGGGGGCTAGGGGTAGCAACTGAAGCTTTCTTT. It is translated as CASSGGLGVATEAFF.

The chain has TRBV20-1 and TRBJ2-4; 7 bases fit TRBD1. Per germline, CDR1 DFQATT and CDR2 SNEGSKA (reference sequence). The CDR3 has 14 residues. Germline trimming cut 4 bases from V and 4 bases from J; bases unmatched to any gene: 7. DNA of the CDR3: TGCAGTGCTAAGGAAAGGGGGCGAAAAAACATTCAGTACTTC. As protein: CSAKERGRKNIQYF.

The chain uses TRBV12-3 or TRBV12-4 and TRBJ2-5, with 8 bases aligning to TRBD1. Trimming cost V 6 bases and J 1 base; bases outside gene matches: 7. The CDR3 loop spans 15 amino acids. CDR3 sequence reads: CASSPRTGIQETQYF. In nucleotides, the CDR3 is TGTGCCAGCAGCCCCCGGACAGGGATCCAAGAGACCCAGTACTTC.

The gene calls are TRBV5-1 and TRBJ1-4; D remains ambiguous. V lost 3 bases and J 3 bases, leaving 9 bases between the germline ends. The CDR3 has 14 amino acids. Germline V gives CDR1 SGHRS, CDR2 YFSETQ. The CDR3 protein is CASSSSSSNEKLFF. The CDR3 DNA sequence: TGCGCCAGCAGCTCTTCCAGCTCTAATGAAAAACTGTTTTTT.

This clonotype was counted only a few times. This chain uses TRBV7-9 with TRBJ2-5; possible D gene TRBD2, 6 bases. The CDR3 extends over 17 amino acids. Germline V gene lookup returns CDR1 SEHNR and CDR2 FQNEAQ (reference sequence). V shed 3 bases and J shed 1 base, with 18 bases lying between them. CDR3 region: CASSFTPGVDAQETQYF. As DNA, the CDR3 is TGTGCCAGCAGCTTTACCCCGGGGGTAGATGCCCAAGAGACCCAGTACTTC.

The J gene is TRBJ2-3, the V gene TRBV27; D remains ambiguous. The germline CDR1 and CDR2 sequences are MNHEY and SMNVEV (reference sequence). The CDR3 runs 14 residues. Trimming cost V 5 bases and J 14 bases, with 23 bases left between them. The CDR3 nucleotides read TGTGCCAGCAGTGCGTACCAAGGGCCCAGATACGCGTATTTT. Encoded protein: CASSAYQGPRYAYF.

The sample holds a few counts of this clonotype. This sequence joins TRBV10-3 and TRBJ2-3; perhaps D is TRBD1 or TRBD2 (5 bases each). Deletions cut 4 bases from V and 14 bases from J, with 25 bases between. CDR1 is ENHRY, CDR2 SYGVKD, per germline. CDR3 length: 15 amino acids. CDR3 loop: CAISGSGPNVRYAYF. The CDR3 DNA reads as TGTGCCATCAGTGGATCGGGACCAAACGTTCGATACGCGTATTTT.

The chain employs TRBV3-1 and TRBJ1-1, with unresolved D. The ends were cut back, 4 bases at V and 6 bases at J, with 18 bases in the middle. CDR3 length equals 15 residues. Germline CDR1 is LGHDT and CDR2 is YNNKEL (reference sequence). The CDR3 DNA reads as TGTGCCAGCAGCCTCCGGACTTCGGGAATTTCTGAAGCTTTCTTT. It codes for CASSLRTSGISEAFF. The whole variable domain, remainder taken from reference TRBV3-1 and TRBJ1-1, is DTAVSQTPKYLVTQMGNDKSIKCEQNLGHDTMYWYKQDSKKFLKIMFSYNNKELIINETVPNRFSPKSPDKAHLNLHINSLELGDSAVYFCASSLRTSGISEAFFGQGTRLTVV.

This clonotype was counted a few times. V gene TRBV12-3 or TRBV12-4 combines with J gene TRBJ2-7; 8 bases align to TRBD2. The CDR3 is made up of 13 amino acids. After removal of 3 bases from V and 6 bases from J, the junction contained 4 bases not matched to a gene. This chain's CDR3 is CASSFGGVSEQYF. CDR3 coding DNA: TGTGCCAGCAGTTTCGGGGGGGTGAGCGAGCAGTACTTC.

The chain uses TRBV14 and TRBJ2-1; TRBD2 is a possible D gene (5 bases). Germline-derived CDR1 and CDR2 are SGHDN and FVKESK. Trimming shortened V by 2 bases and J by 9 bases, and 11 bases separated the two germline ends. This CDR3 region has 13 residues. This CDR3 is CASSQYTRGEQFF. The CDR3 nucleotides are TGTGCCAGCAGCCAATACACCCGGGGTGAGCAGTTCTTC. The entire variable domain, with the rest obtained from reference TRBV14 and TRBJ2-1, is as follows: EAGVTQFPSHSVIEKGQTVTLRCDPISGHDNLYWYRRVMGKEIKFLLHFVKESKQDESGMPNNRFLAERTGGTYSTLKVQPAELEDSGVYFCASSQYTRGEQFFGPGTRLTVL.

For the CDR3, the DNA is TGTGCCACCAGTGAAGTTGGGACCCAGAACAATGAGCAGTTCTTC. Translation gives CATSEVGTQNNEQFF. The gene calls are TRBV24-1 and TRBJ2-1; D might be TRBD1 or TRBD2, each matching 5 bases. From germline, CDR1 is KGHDR and CDR2 SFDVKD. The CDR3 length is 15 residues. Trimming stripped 4 bases from V and 5 bases from J, with 14 bases between.

The chain links TRBV20-1 to TRBJ2-7; maybe TRBD2 (5 bases). The germline V gene encodes CDR1 DFQATT and CDR2 SNEGSKA (reference sequence). V was cut by 7 bases and J by 3 bases, with 13 bases left in between. The CDR3 length is 12 residues. The CDR3 sequence is CSVGGSRYEQYF. The CDR3 DNA reads TGCAGTGTCGGTGGGAGTCGCTACGAGCAGTACTTC.

The rearrangement joins TRBV11-2 to TRBJ2-3, with D perhaps TRBD1 (6 bases). The length of the CDR3 is 15 residues. The V end was cut by 1 base, the J end by 14 bases, with 22 bases between. Germline-derived CDR1 and CDR2 are SGHAT and FQNNGV. CDR3 sequence (DNA): TGTGCCAGCAGCTTAGGGCCGGGCATGGACAGATACGCGTATTTT. Translation: CASSLGPGMDRYAYF.

This chain uses TRBV4-1 with TRBJ2-1; TRBD1 or TRBD2 may be the D gene (5 bases each). Between the trimmed V and J ends, which lost 2 bases and 6 bases, there was a span of 23 bases. The germline V gene has CDR1 MGHRA and CDR2 YSYEKL. The CDR3 totals 18 residues. This CDR3 reads CASSQPARRIGTSNEQFF. The CDR3 coding sequence is TGCGCCAGCAGCCAACCCGCCCGGCGTATTGGGACCAGCAATGAGCAGTTCTTC.

This clonotype was seen more than once but under ten times. This chain joins TRBV29-1 and TRBJ2-1, with 10 positions matching TRBD2. Looked up from germline, CDR1 is SQVTM and CDR2 is ANQGSEA. The CDR3 loop spans 14 amino acids. Trimming at V came to 3 bases and at J to 8 bases, leaving 7 bases not matched to a gene. The CDR3 region is CSVDSSGRRDEQFF. The CDR3 bases are TGCAGCGTTGATAGTAGCGGGAGGAGGGATGAGCAGTTCTTC.

The rearrangement links TRBV3-1 to TRBJ2-3, with a possible D match to TRBD1 (6 bases). V shed 4 bases and J shed 14 bases, with 31 bases lying between them. CDR3 length: 17 residues. From germline, CDR1 is LGHDT and CDR2 YNNKEL (reference sequence). The CDR3 sequence is CASSRQPGQHIRRYAYF. The CDR3 DNA follows: TGTGCCAGCAGCCGCCAACCGGGACAACATATCCGCAGATACGCGTATTTT.

The J gene is TRBJ2-4, the V gene TRBV20-1, with D perhaps matching TRBD2 (5 bases). The CDR3 sequence is 14 residues long. The V end was cut by 3 bases, the J end by 0 bases, with 9 bases between. Germline V lookup: CDR1 DFQATT, CDR2 SNEGSKA (reference sequence). CDR3 nucleotides: TGCAGTGCTAGTTCTGCGGGAGCCAAAAACATTCAGTACTTC. Translated: CSASSAGAKNIQYF.

This chain uses TRBV3-1 with TRBJ2-5, with a weak D call TRBD2 (5 bases). V dropped 3 bases and J dropped 10 bases, with 18 bases sitting between them. Germline V gene data show CDR1 as LGHDT and CDR2 as YNNKEL (reference sequence). This CDR3 has 14 residues. The CDR3 sequence is CASSHHGSEGDQYF. CDR3 nucleotides: TGTGCCAGCAGCCACCACGGTAGCGAGGGTGACCAGTACTTC.

The J gene is TRBJ2-7, the V gene TRBV7-2; D possibly corresponds to TRBD2 (6 bases). CDR1 and CDR2 (germline): SGHTA, FQGNSA. Trimming shortened V by 1 base and J by 1 base, and 11 bases separated the two germline ends. The CDR3 loop spans 15 amino acids. CDR3 amino acids: CASSLEGGQSYEQYF. DNA of the CDR3: TGTGCCAGCAGCTTAGAAGGAGGGCAATCCTACGAGCAGTACTTC.

The gene calls are TRBV5-1 and TRBJ1-4, with 8 bases aligning to TRBD1. The CDR3 extends over 14 amino acids. Germline trimming cut 4 bases from V and 8 bases from J; bases unmatched to any gene: 7. In germline, CDR1 is SGHRS, CDR2 YFSETQ. The CDR3 region is CASSRQGPGEKLFF. Here the CDR3 DNA reads TGCGCCAGCAGCCGACAGGGGCCTGGGGAAAAACTGTTTTTT. The variable domain in full, with the rest retrieved from reference TRBV5-1 and TRBJ1-4, is KAGVTQTPRYLIKTRGQQVTLSCSPISGHRSVSWYQQTPGQGLQFLFEYFSETQRNKGNFPGRFSGRQFSNSRSEMNVSTLELGDSALYLCASSRQGPGEKLFFGSGTQLSVL.

V and J are TRBV13 and TRBJ2-7, with D perhaps TRBD2 (6 bases). This CDR3 contains 14 residues. The ends were cut back, 5 bases at V and 6 bases at J, with 17 bases in the middle. Germline V lookup: CDR1 PRHDT, CDR2 FYEKMQ (reference sequence). CDR3 DNA sequence: TGTGCCAGCAGCCCGGGACTCCTCTCGACCGAGCAGTACTTC. Translation: CASSPGLLSTEQYF.

The chain links TRBV29-1 to TRBJ2-1; 12 bases agree with TRBD2. Trimming removed 5 bases from V and 10 bases from J; junction bases left unmatched: 15. Germline CDR1 SQVTM, CDR2 ANQGSEA. The CDR3 covers 16 residues. The CDR3 loop reads CSVPKALAGGMGEQFF. In nucleotides, the CDR3 is TGCAGCGTTCCGAAGGCGCTAGCGGGAGGGATGGGCGAGCAGTTCTTC.

The chain joins TRBV12-3 or TRBV12-4 to TRBJ1-5, with 7 bases identical to TRBD1. V lost 6 bases to trimming and J lost 2 bases; unmatched junction nucleotides: 10. The CDR3 loop spans 16 amino acids. The CDR3 sequence: CASRLDRVLGNQPQHF. The CDR3 DNA reads TGTGCCAGCAGGCTCGACAGGGTTTTGGGCAATCAGCCCCAGCATTTT.